The 9 T cell receptor beta chains listed next were all sequenced from one sample in a study of blood T cell repertoires in COVID-19. Data came from immunoSEQ multiplex PCR; TCRdb stores just in-frame clones and leaves some out. In the table there are roughly 85,000 clones, roughly 88% of which are singletons. The sequencing sample was made of peripheral blood. Receptors originate from a man aged 50 or older with active or convalescent COVID-19.

The rearrangement links TRBV19 to TRBJ2-2; 8 bases fit TRBD1. The CDR3 extends over 16 amino acids. V lost 5 bases and J lost 0; bases outside the gene matches: 5. From germline, CDR1 is LNHDA and CDR2 SQIVND (reference sequence). CDR3 DNA: TGTGCCAGTAGTCGATTACAGGGGGCGAACACCGGGGAGCTGTTTTTT. Protein sequence: CASSRLQGANTGELFF.

The genes are TRBV18 and TRBJ2-3, with TRBD2 matching 11 bases. This CDR3 has 20 residues. V was clipped by 1 base and J by 3 bases; unmatched bases: 15. Germline V CDR1 and CDR2: KGHSH, LQKENI. The CDR3 loop is CASSPRSLAGGPEGTDTQYF. The CDR3 bases are TGTGCCAGCTCACCACGATCCTTAGCGGGAGGGCCGGAGGGGACAGATACGCAGTATTTT.

This chain joins TRBV5-1 and TRBJ1-1; D is undetermined. Trimming removed 0 bases from V and 4 bases from J, with 13 bases in between. Per the germline V gene, CDR1 is SGHRS and CDR2 is YFSETQ. This CDR3 contains 15 residues. CDR3 bases: TGCGCCAGCAGCTTGGGTCAGGCAGCACGCACTGAAGCTTTCTTT. Amino acids: CASSLGQAARTEAFF.

The chain couples TRBV3-1 (or the pseudogene TRBV3-2) to TRBJ2-2; 10 nucleotides line up with TRBD2. This CDR3 contains 16 residues. Germline values: CDR1 LGHDT, CDR2 YNNKEL (reference sequence). Unmatched junction bases numbered 5, after V lost 3 bases and J lost 4 bases. The CDR3, as DNA: TGTGCCAGCAGCCATCCCAGCGGGAGGGTCACCGGGGAGCTGTTTTTT. Protein sequence: CASSHPSGRVTGELFF.

This sequence joins TRBV9 and TRBJ2-7, with 8 bases identical to TRBD2. Germline CDR1 reads SGDLS; CDR2 reads YYNGEE. This CDR3 has 15 amino acids. With V trimmed by 4 bases and J by 1 base, 7 bases remained unmatched. The CDR3 DNA reads as TGTGCCAGCAGCCCCCGGACTAGCAAGTCCTACGAGCAGTACTTC. Its protein is CASSPRTSKSYEQYF. The variable domain in full, completed from reference TRBV9 and TRBJ2-7, reads DSGVTQTPKHLITATGQRVTLRCSPRSGDLSVYWYQQSLDQGLQFLIQYYNGEERAKGNILERFSAQQFPDLHSELNLSSLELGDSALYFCASSPRTSKSYEQYFGPGTRLTVT.

The chain carries TRBV10-1 and TRBJ2-2; 10 bases map to TRBD2. Germline V gene lookup returns CDR1 WNHNN and CDR2 SYGVQD (reference sequence). J gave up 3 bases and V 7 bases, and 2 bases lay outside the gene matches. This CDR3 is 14 amino acids long. The CDR3 spells CASTSGGDTGELFF. DNA of the CDR3: TGCGCCAGCACTAGCGGGGGAGACACCGGGGAGCTGTTTTTT.

The V and J genes are TRBV9 and TRBJ2-6; no definite D call. The germline V and J ends were trimmed by 3 bases and 1 base, with 17 bases remaining between them. The germline CDR1 and CDR2 sequences are SGDLS and YYNGEE. The length of the CDR3 is 18 residues. CDR3 residues: CASSGPLEFPSGANVLTF. As DNA, the CDR3 is TGTGCCAGCAGCGGGCCCCTGGAGTTTCCATCTGGGGCCAACGTCCTGACTTTC.

The CDR3 DNA reads TGCAGCGTTGCTCGGGCAGGGGCAGGGGAGCAGTACTTC. It encodes CSVARAGAGEQYF. The rearrangement links TRBV29-1 to TRBJ2-7, with a weak D call TRBD1 (6 bases). Germline V gene lookup returns CDR1 SQVTM and CDR2 ANQGSEA. The germline V and J ends were trimmed by 4 bases and 7 bases, with 17 bases remaining between them. This CDR3 comprises 13 residues.

The genes are TRBV19 and TRBJ2-1; the match to TRBD2 covers 11 bases. This CDR3 has 15 amino acids. The germline CDR1 and CDR2 sequences are LNHDA and SQIVND (reference sequence). The J segment lost 6 bases and the V segment lost 3 bases, leaving 4 bases of the junction unmatched. This CDR3 reads CASSISGGAFNEQFF. In DNA form, the CDR3 reads TGTGCCAGTAGTATTAGCGGGGGGGCGTTCAATGAGCAGTTCTTC.